This TCR beta chain was obtained from a study of vaccination and CD4 T cells after COVID-19. Study-level information: Investigators stimulated cells with overlapping spike peptides drawn from SARS-CoV-2, HCoV-NL63, HCoV-OC43 and HCoV-229E.

Regarding the study as a whole: The appearance of a median about 86% of reactive clones in convalescent patients occurred only post-vaccination.

A word on this clonotype: Its specificity is not known.

Scientists ran DNA taken from cultured CD4+ T cells through the Oncomine TCR Beta short-read assay for sequencing. From CD4+ T cells that had been cultured, genomic DNA was extracted. One entry per CDR3 protein results from TCRdb running MiXCR on the PCR reads. The table has about 21,000 distinct CDR3 sequences, about half seen once. The time point denotes: late sampling 161 to 241 days after vaccination in three convalescent patients. Treatment: roughly 11-day PBMC culture with coronavirus spike peptide pools or control peptides (ViraFEST assay). PBMCs, plated at roughly 2 million per well, were grown in the presence of around 10 IU/ml IL-2 and around 10 ug/ml peptide pools. V was shortened by 2 bases and J by 7 bases, with 11 bases between the two germline ends. This CDR3 has 13 amino acids.

The chain is built from TRBV12-3 or TRBV12-4 and TRBJ1-1; the D is unclear. This TCR derives from a human donor who had recovered from COVID-19. The sample in question was CD4+ T cells from blood, cultured in vitro, obtained about 7 months after SARS-CoV-2 vaccination. This CDR3 is CASSLRGWIEAFF. CDR3 DNA sequence: TGTGCCAGCAGTTTACGGGGTTGGATTGAAGCTTTCTTT.